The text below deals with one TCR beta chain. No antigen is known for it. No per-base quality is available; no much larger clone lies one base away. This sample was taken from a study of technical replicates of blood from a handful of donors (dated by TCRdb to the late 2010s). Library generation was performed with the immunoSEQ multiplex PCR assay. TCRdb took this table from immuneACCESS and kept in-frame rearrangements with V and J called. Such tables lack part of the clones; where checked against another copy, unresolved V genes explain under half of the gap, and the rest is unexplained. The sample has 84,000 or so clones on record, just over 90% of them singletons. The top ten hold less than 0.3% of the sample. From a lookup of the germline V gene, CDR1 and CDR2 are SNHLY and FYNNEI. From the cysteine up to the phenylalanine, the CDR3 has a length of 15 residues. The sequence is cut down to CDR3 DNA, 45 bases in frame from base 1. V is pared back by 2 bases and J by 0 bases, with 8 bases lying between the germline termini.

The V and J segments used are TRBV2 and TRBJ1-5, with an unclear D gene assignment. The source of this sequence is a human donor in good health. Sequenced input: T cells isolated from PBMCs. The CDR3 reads CASSEPGYSNQPQHF. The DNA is TGTGCCAGCAGTGAACCGGGTTATAGCAATCAGCCCCAGCATTTT.